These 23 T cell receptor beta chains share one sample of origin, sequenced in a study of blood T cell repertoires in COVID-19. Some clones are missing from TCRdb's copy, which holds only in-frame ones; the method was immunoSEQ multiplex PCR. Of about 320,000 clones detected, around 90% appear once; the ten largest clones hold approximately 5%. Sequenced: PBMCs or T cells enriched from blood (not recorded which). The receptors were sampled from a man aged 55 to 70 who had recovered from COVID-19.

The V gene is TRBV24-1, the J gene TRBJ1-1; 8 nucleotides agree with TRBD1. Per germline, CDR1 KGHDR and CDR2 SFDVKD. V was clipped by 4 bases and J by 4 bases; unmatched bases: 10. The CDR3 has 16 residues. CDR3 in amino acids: CATSEGRRGPGTEAFF. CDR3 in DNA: TGTGCCACCAGTGAGGGACGCAGGGGGCCGGGCACTGAAGCTTTCTTT.

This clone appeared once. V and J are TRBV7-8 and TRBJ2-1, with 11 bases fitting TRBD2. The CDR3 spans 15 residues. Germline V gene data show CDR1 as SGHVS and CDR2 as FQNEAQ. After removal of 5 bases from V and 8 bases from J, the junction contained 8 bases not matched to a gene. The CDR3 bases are TGTGCCAGCAGCATACGACTAGCGGGACGTGATGAGCAGTTCTTC. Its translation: CASSIRLAGRDEQFF.

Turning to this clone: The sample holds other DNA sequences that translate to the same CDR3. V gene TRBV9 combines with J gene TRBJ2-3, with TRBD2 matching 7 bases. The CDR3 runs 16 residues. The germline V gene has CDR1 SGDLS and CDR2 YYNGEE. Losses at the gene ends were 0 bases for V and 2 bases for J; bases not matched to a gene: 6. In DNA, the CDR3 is TGTGCCAGCAGCGTAGGGGCTAGCGGCTACACAGATACGCAGTATTTT. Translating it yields CASSVGASGYTDTQYF.

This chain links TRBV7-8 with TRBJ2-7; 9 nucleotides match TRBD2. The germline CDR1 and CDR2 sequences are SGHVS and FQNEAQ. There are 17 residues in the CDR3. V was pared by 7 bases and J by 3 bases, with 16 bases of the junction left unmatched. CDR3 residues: CASTLSGVTSGYYEQYF. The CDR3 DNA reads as TGTGCCAGCACCCTTTCCGGCGTAACTAGCGGGTACTACGAGCAGTACTTC.

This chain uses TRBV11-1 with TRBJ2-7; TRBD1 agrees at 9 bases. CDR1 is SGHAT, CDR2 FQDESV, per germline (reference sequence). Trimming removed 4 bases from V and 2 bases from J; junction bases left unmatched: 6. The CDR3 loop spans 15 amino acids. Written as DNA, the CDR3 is TGTGCCAGCAGCTACGGACAGGGGAGGGCCTACGAGCAGTACTTC. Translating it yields CASSYGQGRAYEQYF. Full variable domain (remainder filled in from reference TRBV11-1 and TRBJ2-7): EAEVAQSPRYKITEKSQAVAFWCDPISGHATLYWYRQILGQGPELLVQFQDESVVDDSQLPKDRFSAERLKGVDSTLKIQPAELGDSAMYLCASSYGQGRAYEQYFGPGTRLTVT.

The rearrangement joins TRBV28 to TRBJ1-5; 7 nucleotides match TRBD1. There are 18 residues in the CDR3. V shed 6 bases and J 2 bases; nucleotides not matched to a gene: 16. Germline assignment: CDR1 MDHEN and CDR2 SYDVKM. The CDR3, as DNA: TGTGCCAGCAGGGGACCGGGACAGAATCTAATAGGCAATCAGCCCCAGCATTTT. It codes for CASRGPGQNLIGNQPQHF.

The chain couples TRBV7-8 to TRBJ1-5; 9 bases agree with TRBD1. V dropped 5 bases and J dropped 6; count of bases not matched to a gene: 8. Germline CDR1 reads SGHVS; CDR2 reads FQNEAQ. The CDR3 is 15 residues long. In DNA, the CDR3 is TGTGCCAGCAGCCAACCGGGACAGGGAATTCAGCCCCAGCATTTT. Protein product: CASSQPGQGIQPQHF.

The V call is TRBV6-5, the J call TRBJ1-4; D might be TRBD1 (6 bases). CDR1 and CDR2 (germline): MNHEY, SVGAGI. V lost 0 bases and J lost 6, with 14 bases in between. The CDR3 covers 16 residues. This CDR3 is CASSYSKGEVHEKLFF. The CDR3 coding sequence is TGTGCCAGCAGTTACTCGAAGGGGGAAGTACATGAAAAACTGTTTTTT.

In DNA form, the CDR3 reads TGTGCCAGCAGCCCGCAGGGGGCCTACTCCTACAATGAGCAGTTCTTC. Residues: CASSPQGAYSYNEQFF. The chain carries TRBV7-2 and TRBJ2-1; TRBD1 matches 8 bases. Germline V CDR1 and CDR2: SGHTA, FQGNSA. The CDR3 has 16 amino acids. V shed 5 bases, J shed 0 bases, and the junction held 6 bases outside the gene matches.

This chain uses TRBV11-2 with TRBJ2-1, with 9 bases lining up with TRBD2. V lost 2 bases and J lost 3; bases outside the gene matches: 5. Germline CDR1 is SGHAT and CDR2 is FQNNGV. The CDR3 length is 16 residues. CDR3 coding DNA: TGTGCCAGCAGCTTAATTGCGGGAGGGAGCTACAATGAGCAGTTCTTC. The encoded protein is CASSLIAGGSYNEQFF.

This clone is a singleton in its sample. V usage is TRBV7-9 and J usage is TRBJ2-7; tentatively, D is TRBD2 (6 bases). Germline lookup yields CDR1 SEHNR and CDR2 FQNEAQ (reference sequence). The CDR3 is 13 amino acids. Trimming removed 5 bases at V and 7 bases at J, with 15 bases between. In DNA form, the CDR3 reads TGTGCCAGCAGCCCCGCCAATGCGGGGGAGCAGTACTTC. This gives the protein CASSPANAGEQYF.

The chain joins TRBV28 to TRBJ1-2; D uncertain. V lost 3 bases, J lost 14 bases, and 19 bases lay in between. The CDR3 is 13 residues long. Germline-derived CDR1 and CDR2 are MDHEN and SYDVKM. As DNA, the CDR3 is TGTGCCAGCAGTTTGACGACCCCTGGAGGGAGGACCTTC. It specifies CASSLTTPGGRTF.

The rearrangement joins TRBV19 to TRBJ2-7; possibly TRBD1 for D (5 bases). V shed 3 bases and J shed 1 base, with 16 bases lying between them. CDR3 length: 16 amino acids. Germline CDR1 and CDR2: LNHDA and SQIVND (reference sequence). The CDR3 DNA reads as TGTGCCAGTAGTATGCAGGGAACAAGAGGATCCTACGAGCAGTACTTC. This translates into CASSMQGTRGSYEQYF.

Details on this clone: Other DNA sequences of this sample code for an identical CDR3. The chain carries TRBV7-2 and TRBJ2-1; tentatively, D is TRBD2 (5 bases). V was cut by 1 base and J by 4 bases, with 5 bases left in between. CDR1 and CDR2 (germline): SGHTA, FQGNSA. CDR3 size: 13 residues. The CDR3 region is CASSLGEYNEQFF. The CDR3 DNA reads TGTGCCAGCAGCTTAGGGGAGTACAATGAGCAGTTCTTC.

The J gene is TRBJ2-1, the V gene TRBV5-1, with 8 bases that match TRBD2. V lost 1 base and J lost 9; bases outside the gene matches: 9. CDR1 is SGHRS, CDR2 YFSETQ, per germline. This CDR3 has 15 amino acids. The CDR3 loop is CASSLSLAGQGEQFF. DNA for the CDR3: TGCGCCAGCAGCTTGAGTCTAGCGGGTCAGGGTGAGCAGTTCTTC.

CDR3 nucleotides: TGTGCCAGCAGCCAAGACGTGGGGGCCCGTCTCTCTGGAAACACCATATATTTT. It codes for CASSQDVGARLSGNTIYF. The chain recombines TRBV3-1 (or the pseudogene TRBV3-2) with TRBJ1-3; weak D call: TRBD1 (6 bases). CDR3 length: 18 residues. Germline V lookup: CDR1 LGHDT, CDR2 YNNKEL (reference sequence). The V end was cut by 0 bases, the J end by 0 bases, with 15 bases between.

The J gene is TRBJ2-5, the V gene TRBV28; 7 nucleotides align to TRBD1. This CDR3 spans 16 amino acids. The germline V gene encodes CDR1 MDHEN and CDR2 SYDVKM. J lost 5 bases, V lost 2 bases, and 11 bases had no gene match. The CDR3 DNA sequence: TGTGCCAGCAGTTTACTTGGGACAGCTACCAAGGAGACCCAGTACTTC. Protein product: CASSLLGTATKETQYF.

The CDR3 spells CASSPLPGFNQPQHF. The CDR3, as DNA: TGTGCCAGCTCACCACTTCCCGGGTTCAATCAGCCCCAGCATTTT. This sequence joins TRBV18 and TRBJ1-5; D not certain. The CDR3 consists of 15 residues. Germline-derived CDR1 and CDR2 are KGHSH and LQKENI. The V end lost 1 base, the J end lost 3 bases, and 10 bases lay between the germline ends.

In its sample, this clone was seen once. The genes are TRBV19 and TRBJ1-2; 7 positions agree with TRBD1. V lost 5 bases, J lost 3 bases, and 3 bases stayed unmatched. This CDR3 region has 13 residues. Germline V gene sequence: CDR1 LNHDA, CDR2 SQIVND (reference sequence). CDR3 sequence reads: CASSPTGDYGYTF. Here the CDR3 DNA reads TGTGCCAGTAGTCCCACAGGGGACTATGGCTACACCTTC.

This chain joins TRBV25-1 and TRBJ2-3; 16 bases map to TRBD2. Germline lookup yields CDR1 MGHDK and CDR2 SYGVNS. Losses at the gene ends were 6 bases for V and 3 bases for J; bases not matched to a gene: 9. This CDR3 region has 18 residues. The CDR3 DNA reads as TGTGCCAGCAGGAAGGGCGGGACTAGCGGGAGGGTTACAGATACGCAGTATTTT. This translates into CASRKGGTSGRVTDTQYF.

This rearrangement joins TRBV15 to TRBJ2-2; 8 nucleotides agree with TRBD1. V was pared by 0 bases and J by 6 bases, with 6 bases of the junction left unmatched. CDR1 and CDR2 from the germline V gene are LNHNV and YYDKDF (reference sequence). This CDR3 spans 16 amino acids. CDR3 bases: TGTGCCACCAGCAGAGACGGGGGCAGGGGGCCCGGGGAGCTGTTTTTT. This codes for CATSRDGGRGPGELFF.

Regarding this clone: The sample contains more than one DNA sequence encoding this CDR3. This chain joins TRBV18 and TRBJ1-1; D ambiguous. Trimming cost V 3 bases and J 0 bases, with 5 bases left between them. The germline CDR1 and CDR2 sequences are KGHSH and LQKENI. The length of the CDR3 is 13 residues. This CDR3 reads CASSPAVNTEAFF. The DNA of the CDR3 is TGTGCCAGCTCACCGGCGGTGAACACTGAAGCTTTCTTT.

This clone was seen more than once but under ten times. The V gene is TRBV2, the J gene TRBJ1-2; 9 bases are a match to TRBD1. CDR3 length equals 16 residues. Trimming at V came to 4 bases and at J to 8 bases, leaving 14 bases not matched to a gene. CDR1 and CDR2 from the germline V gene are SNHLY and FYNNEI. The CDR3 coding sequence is TGTGCCAGCAGTGCCCACTTTACAGGGGGCAGTGAGGGCTACACCTTC. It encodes CASSAHFTGGSEGYTF.